This T cell receptor (beta chain) emerged from a study of identical twins. This clonotype was observed a handful of times. Its antigen remains unidentified. It was template switching that added a universal primer site, and there were unique molecular identifiers on the cDNA. TCRdb used MiXCR to reprocess the 5' RACE reads, holding one entry per CDR3 protein. This table holds 200,000 to 250,000 distinct CDR3 sequences, 5.5% to 7% found once. Germline-derived CDR1 and CDR2 are SGHNT and YENEEA. The V gene lost 0 bases and the J gene lost 3 bases, with 12 bases spanning the gap. The CDR3 sequence is 15 residues long. The study's findings and limits: Alpha sequences that were out-of-frame and twin-shared showed an excess of low generation probability. Models came in too low on out-of-frame TCR alpha sharing in monozygotic twins.

In addition, the sample was reused for a study of yellow fever vaccine responses in identical twins.

The receptor comes from a woman aged 18-29 years in good health. The sequencing sample was made of memory (CD45RO+) T cells sorted from blood. The V and J genes are TRBV11-3 and TRBJ2-7; maybe TRBD2 (6 bases). Here the CDR3 DNA reads TGTGCCAGCAGCTTAGATGGGGGAGGATTCTACGAGCAGTACTTC. As protein: CASSLDGGGFYEQYF.